This T cell receptor (beta chain) was observed in a study of blood T cell repertoires in COVID-19. In the study overall: Sites across the United States, Italy and Spain contributed samples from acute and convalescent COVID-19. In each case, the material was cDNA or gDNA derived from T cells, B-cell-depleted T cells, or PBMCs.

In the original analysis: Nucleated cell counts were estimated from reference gene primer amplification. The assay was immunoSEQ multiplex PCR, and TCRdb's table has in-frame clones only and misses some. The V and J calls and the clone size are those of that table, but D and trimming were determined from the DNA. The sample holds over 250,000 clones, roughly nine tenths seen once. The material sequenced was peripheral blood. This receptor was obtained from a man in his forties who had recovered from COVID-19.

CDR3 sequence (DNA): TGTGCCAGCAGGAGCGGGAGGGCCTGGAATGAGCAGTTCTTC. Residues: CASRSGRAWNEQFF. This chain connects TRBV25-1 to TRBJ2-1, with TRBD2 matching over 10 bases. The CDR3 is 14 residues long. With V trimmed by 6 bases and J by 7 bases, 6 bases remained unmatched. From germline, CDR1 is MGHDK and CDR2 SYGVNS.